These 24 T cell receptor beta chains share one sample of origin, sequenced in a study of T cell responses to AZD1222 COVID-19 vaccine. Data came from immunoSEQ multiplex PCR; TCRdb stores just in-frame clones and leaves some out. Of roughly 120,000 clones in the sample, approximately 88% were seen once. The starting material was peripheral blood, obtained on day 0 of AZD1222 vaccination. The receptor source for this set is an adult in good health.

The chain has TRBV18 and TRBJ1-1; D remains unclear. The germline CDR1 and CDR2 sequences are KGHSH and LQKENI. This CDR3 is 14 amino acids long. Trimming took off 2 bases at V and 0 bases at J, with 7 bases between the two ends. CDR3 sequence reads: CASSPGQLNTEAFF. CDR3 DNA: TGTGCCAGCTCACCAGGGCAGTTGAACACTGAAGCTTTCTTT.

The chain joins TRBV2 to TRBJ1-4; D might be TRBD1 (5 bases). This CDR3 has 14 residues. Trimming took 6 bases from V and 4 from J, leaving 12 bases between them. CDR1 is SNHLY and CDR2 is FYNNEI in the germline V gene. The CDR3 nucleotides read TGTGCCAGCAGGGGGGGGACGGGTAATGAAAAACTGTTTTTT. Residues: CASRGGTGNEKLFF.

The CDR3 region has the DNA TGTGCCAGCAGCCCCTCCGGTAGGCTGGGCTACGAGCAGTACTTC. This codes for CASSPSGRLGYEQYF. This chain links TRBV7-9 with TRBJ2-7; no definite D call. Germline lookup yields CDR1 SEHNR and CDR2 FQNEAQ (reference sequence). The length of the CDR3 is 15 residues. The ends were cut back, 5 bases at V and 3 bases at J, with 17 bases in the middle. Complete variable domain (other parts from reference TRBV7-9 and TRBJ2-7): DTGVSQNPRHKITKRGQNVTFRCDPISEHNRLYWYRQTLGQGPEFLTYFQNEAQLEKSRLLSDRFSAERPKGSFSTLEIQRTEQGDSAMYLCASSPSGRLGYEQYFGPGTRLTVT.

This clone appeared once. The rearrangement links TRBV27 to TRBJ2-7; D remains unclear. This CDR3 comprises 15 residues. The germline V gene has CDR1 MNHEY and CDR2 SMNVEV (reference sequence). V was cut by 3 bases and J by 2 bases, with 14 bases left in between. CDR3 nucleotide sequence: TGTGCCAGCAGTTTTAAGGCAGCAGGAACCTACGAGCAGTACTTC. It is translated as CASSFKAAGTYEQYF.

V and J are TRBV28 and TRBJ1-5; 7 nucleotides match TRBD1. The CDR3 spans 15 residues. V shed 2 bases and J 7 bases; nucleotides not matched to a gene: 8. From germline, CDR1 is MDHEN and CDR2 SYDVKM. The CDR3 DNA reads TGTGCCAGCAGTTTAGCGCCAGGGGGTTGGCAGCCCCAGCATTTT. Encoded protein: CASSLAPGGWQPQHF.

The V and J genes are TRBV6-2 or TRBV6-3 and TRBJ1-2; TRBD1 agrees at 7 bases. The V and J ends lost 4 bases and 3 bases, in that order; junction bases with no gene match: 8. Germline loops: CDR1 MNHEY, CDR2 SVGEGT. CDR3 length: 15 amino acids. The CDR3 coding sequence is TGTGCCAGCAGTTCCGCCTCCGGGACAGACTATGGCTACACCTTC. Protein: CASSSASGTDYGYTF.

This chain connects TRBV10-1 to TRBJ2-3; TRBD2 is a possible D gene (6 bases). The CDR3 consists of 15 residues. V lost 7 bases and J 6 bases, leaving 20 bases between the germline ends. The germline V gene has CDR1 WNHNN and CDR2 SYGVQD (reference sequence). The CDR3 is CASTPGRAPSDTQYF. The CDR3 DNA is TGCGCCAGCACCCCCGGGAGAGCTCCTTCGGATACGCAGTATTTT.

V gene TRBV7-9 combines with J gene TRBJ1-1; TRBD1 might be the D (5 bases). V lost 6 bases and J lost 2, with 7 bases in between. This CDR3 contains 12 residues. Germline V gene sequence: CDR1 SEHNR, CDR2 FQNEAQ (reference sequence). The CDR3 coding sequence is TGTGCCAGCAGGACAGTAAACACTGAAGCTTTCTTT. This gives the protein CASRTVNTEAFF.

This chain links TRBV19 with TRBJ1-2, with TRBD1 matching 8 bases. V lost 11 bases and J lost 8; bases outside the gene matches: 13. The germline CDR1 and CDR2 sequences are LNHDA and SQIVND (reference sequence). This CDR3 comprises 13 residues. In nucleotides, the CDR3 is TGTGCCGCAAACGACAGGGGAGGATGGGGCTACACCTTC. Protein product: CAANDRGGWGYTF.

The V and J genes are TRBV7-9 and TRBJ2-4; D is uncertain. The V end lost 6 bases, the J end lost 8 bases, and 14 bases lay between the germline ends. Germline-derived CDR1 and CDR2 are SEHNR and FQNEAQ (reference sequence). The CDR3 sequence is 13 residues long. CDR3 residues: CASSPPGRDIQYF. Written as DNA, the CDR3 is TGTGCCAGCAGTCCCCCGGGTCGGGACATTCAGTACTTC.

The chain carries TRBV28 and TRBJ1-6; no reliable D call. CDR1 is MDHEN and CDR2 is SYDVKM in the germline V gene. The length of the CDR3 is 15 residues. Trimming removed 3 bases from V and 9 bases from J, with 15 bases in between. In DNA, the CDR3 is TGTGCCAGCAGTTTGCCCAGTAAACGGGGTTCACCCCTCCACTTT. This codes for CASSLPSKRGSPLHF. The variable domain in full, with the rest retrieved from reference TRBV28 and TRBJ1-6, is DVKVTQSSRYLVKRTGEKVFLECVQDMDHENMFWYRQDPGLGLRLIYFSYDVKMKEKGDIPEGYSVSREKKERFSLILESASTNQTSMYLCASSLPSKRGSPLHFGNGTRLTVT.

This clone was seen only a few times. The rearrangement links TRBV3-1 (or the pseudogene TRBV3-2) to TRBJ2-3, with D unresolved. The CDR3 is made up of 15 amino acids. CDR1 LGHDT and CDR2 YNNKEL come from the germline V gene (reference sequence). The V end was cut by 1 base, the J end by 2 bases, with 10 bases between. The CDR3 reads CASSQAVAYTDTQYF. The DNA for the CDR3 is TGTGCCAGCAGCCAAGCGGTGGCGTACACAGATACGCAGTATTTT.

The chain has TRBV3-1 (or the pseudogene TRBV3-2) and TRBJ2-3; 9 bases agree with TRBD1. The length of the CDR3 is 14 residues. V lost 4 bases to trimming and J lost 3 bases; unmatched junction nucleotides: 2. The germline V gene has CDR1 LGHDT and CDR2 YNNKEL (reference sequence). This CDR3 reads CASSLGTGTDTQYF. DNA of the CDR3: TGTGCCAGCAGCCTAGGGACAGGGACAGATACGCAGTATTTT.

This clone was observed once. CDR3 in amino acids: CATLGQIEAEAFF. The DNA for the CDR3 is TGTGCCACCCTTGGACAGATTGAGGCTGAAGCTTTCTTT. The chain uses TRBV6-5 and TRBJ1-1; maybe TRBD1 (6 bases). V lost 10 bases, J lost 6 bases, and 18 bases lay in between. CDR3 length: 13 amino acids. Per germline, CDR1 MNHEY and CDR2 SVGAGI.

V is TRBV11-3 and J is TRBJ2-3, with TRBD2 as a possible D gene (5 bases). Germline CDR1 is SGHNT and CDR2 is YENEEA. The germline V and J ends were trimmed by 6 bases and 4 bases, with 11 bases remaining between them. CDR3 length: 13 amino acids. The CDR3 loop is CASRLRGADTQYF. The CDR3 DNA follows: TGTGCCAGCAGGCTTCGGGGAGCAGATACGCAGTATTTT.

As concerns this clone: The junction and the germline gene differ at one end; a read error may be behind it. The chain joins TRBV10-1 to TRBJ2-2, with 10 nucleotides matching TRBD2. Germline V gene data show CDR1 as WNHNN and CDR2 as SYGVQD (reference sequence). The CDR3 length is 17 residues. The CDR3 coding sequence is TGCGCCAGCAGTCCTCGAGGGGTAGCGGGGGGAGCCGGGAAGCTGTTTTTT. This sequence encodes CASSPRGVAGGAGKLFF.

Written as DNA, the CDR3 is TGTGCCAGCAGTTTACTGGACAGGGCTATTTCACCCCTCCACTTT. This translates into CASSLLDRAISPLHF. This rearrangement joins TRBV28 to TRBJ1-6, with 8 positions matching TRBD1. The CDR3 consists of 15 residues. Germline lookup yields CDR1 MDHEN and CDR2 SYDVKM. V lost 2 bases, J lost 9 bases, and 6 bases stayed unmatched.

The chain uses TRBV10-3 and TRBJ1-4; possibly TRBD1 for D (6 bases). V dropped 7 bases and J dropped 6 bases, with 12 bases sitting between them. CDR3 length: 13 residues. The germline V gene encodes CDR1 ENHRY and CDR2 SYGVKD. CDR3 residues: CAITGGQDEKLFF. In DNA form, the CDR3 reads TGTGCCATCACCGGGGGGCAGGATGAAAAACTGTTTTTT.

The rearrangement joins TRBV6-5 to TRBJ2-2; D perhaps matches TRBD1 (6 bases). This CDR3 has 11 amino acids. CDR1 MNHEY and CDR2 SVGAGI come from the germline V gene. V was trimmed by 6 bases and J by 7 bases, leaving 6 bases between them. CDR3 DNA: TGTGCCAGCAGAGGGGGCGGGGAGCTGTTTTTT. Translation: CASRGGGELFF.

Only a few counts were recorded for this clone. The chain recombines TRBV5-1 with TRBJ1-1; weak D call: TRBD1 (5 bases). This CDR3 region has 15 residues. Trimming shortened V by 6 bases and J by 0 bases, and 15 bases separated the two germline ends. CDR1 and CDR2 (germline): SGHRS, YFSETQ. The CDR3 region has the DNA TGCGCCAGCACCGAGGGGACCAGCATGAACACTGAAGCTTTCTTT. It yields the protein CASTEGTSMNTEAFF.

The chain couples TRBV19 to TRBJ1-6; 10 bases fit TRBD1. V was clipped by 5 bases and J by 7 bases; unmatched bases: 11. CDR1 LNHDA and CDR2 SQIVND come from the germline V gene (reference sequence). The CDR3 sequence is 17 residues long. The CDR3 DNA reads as TGTGCCAGTAGTTCGCCGCGGGGGACAGGGGCAAATTCACCCCTCCACTTT. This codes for CASSSPRGTGANSPLHF.

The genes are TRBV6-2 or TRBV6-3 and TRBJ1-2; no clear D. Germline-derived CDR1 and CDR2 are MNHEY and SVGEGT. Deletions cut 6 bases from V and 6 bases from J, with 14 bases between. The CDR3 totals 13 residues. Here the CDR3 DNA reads TGTGCCAGCAGCCCGACTGGTCTAGATGGCTACACCTTC. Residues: CASSPTGLDGYTF.

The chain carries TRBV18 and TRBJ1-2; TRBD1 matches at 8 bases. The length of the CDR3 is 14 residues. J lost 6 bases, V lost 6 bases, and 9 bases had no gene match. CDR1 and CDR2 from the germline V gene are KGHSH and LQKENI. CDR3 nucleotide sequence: TGTGCCAGCTCTCCTCAGGGGGCTACAGATGGCTACACCTTC. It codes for CASSPQGATDGYTF.

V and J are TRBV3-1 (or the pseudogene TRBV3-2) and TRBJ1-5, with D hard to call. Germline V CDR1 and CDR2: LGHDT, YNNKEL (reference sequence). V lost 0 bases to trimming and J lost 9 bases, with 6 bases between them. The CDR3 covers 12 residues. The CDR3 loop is CASSQEEGPQHF. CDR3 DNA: TGTGCCAGCAGCCAAGAAGAAGGGCCCCAGCATTTT.